Presented here are 23 T cell receptor beta chains from one specimen sequenced in a study of T cell repertoires in cytomegalovirus infection. TCRdb independently ran MiXCR on the reads; one entry per CDR3 protein. The data contain about 600,000 distinct CDR3 sequences, approximately 24% of them singletons. The source material was CD8+ T cells from PBMCs. These receptors were collected from a human donor in good health (CMV status not recorded). Some clones in this sample may be carry-over from other donors' samples.

This clonotype was observed a handful of times. This chain connects TRBV28 to TRBJ2-3; D call uncertain. Germline loops: CDR1 MDHEN, CDR2 SYDVKM. V dropped 6 bases and J dropped 13 bases, with 8 bases sitting between them. The CDR3 has 9 residues. The CDR3 is CASSPPEYF. The CDR3 DNA sequence: TGTGCCAGCAGCCCTCCAGAGTATTTT. The full variable domain, its missing parts supplied by reference TRBV28 and TRBJ2-3, is DVKVTQSSRYLVKRTGEKVFLECVQDMDHENMFWYRQDPGLGLRLIYFSYDVKMKEKGDIPEGYSVSREKKERFSLILESASTNQTSMYLCASSPPEYFGPGTRLTVL.

On this clonotype: In this CDR3 the conserved last residue, phenylalanine or tryptophan, is missing, so a read error is likely. This chain uses TRBV2 with TRBJ1-1; no clear D. V lost 8 bases, J lost 3 bases, and 7 bases lay in between. The CDR3 runs 11 residues. Germline lookup yields CDR1 SNHLY and CDR2 FYNNEI. The CDR3 bases are TGTGCCAGCTGGGGAGACACTGAAGCTTTCATT. Translation: CASWGDTEAFI.

On this clonotype: A much larger clonotype is one base distant, so this may be a read error. The chain is built from TRBV7-6 and TRBJ2-5; TRBD2 aligns across 8 bases. The junction had 9 bases not matched to a gene; V was cut back by 5 bases and J by 4 bases. The CDR3 spans 15 residues. The germline CDR1 and CDR2 sequences are SGHVS and FNYEAQ. CDR3 DNA: TGTGCCAGCAGCCAGACTAGCGAGGGGCGAGAGACCCAGTACTTC. Amino acid sequence: CASSQTSEGRETQYF.

The V and J genes are TRBV20-1 and TRBJ1-1; D is ambiguous. Trimming pared 6 bases from V and 0 bases from J, leaving 11 bases between. This CDR3 contains 13 residues. The germline CDR1 and CDR2 sequences are DFQATT and SNEGSKA (reference sequence). This CDR3 is CSAPLEVNTEAFF. The CDR3 DNA sequence: TGCAGTGCCCCATTAGAAGTGAACACTGAAGCTTTCTTT.

This clonotype was detected ten times or more. J is TRBJ1-2 and V is TRBV7-8; D is perhaps TRBD1 (5 bases). Trimming took 2 bases from V and 5 from J, leaving 24 bases between them. The germline V gene has CDR1 SGHVS and CDR2 FQNEAQ. CDR3 length: 18 amino acids. This chain's CDR3 is CASSLPRDQGGFWYGYTF. In DNA form, the CDR3 reads TGTGCCAGCAGCTTACCTCGGGACCAGGGAGGTTTTTGGTATGGCTACACCTTC.

The sample holds many counts of this clonotype. This sequence joins TRBV7-9 and TRBJ2-7, with D uncertain. Germline-derived CDR1 and CDR2 are SEHNR and FQNEAQ (reference sequence). The CDR3 has 14 residues. V was shortened by 5 bases and J by 2 bases, with 13 bases between the two germline ends. The CDR3 nucleotides read TGTGCCAGCAGCCCAATAGGGAATCCCTACGAGCAGTACTTC. Residues: CASSPIGNPYEQYF. Full variable domain (rest looked up from reference TRBV7-9 and TRBJ2-7): DTGVSQNPRHKITKRGQNVTFRCDPISEHNRLYWYRQTLGQGPEFLTYFQNEAQLEKSRLLSDRFSAERPKGSFSTLEIQRTEQGDSAMYLCASSPIGNPYEQYFGPGTRLTVT.

This clonotype was detected many times. DNA for the CDR3: TGTGCCAGCAGTGAATTCGGACAGGGGAATGAGCAGTTCTTC. Its protein product is CASSEFGQGNEQFF. The chain couples TRBV12-3 or TRBV12-4 to TRBJ2-1; 9 positions match TRBD1. The length of the CDR3 is 14 residues. V shed 5 bases and J 7 bases; nucleotides not matched to a gene: 6.

This clonotype occurred many times. The V gene is TRBV28, the J gene TRBJ2-2, with D perhaps being TRBD1 or TRBD2 (5 bases each). Germline CDR1 reads MDHEN; CDR2 reads SYDVKM. V was shortened by 4 bases and J by 5 bases, with 17 bases between the two germline ends. The CDR3 has 16 residues. The CDR3 reads CASSWGTAEQTGELFF. Here the CDR3 DNA reads TGTGCCAGCAGTTGGGGGACCGCCGAACAAACCGGGGAGCTGTTTTTT.

V is TRBV6-5 and J is TRBJ2-1, with 8 nucleotides matching TRBD2. This CDR3 has 14 amino acids. V lost 5 bases to trimming and J lost 6 bases; unmatched junction nucleotides: 6. Germline V CDR1 and CDR2: MNHEY, SVGAGI. Here the CDR3 DNA reads TGTGCCAGCAGTGCCTCCCTAGCGGGCAATGAGCAGTTCTTC. This translates into CASSASLAGNEQFF.

This clonotype was seen just once. This chain uses TRBV24-1 with TRBJ2-5; D gene ambiguous. The CDR3 has 15 residues. CDR1 is KGHDR, CDR2 SFDVKD, per germline. V was shortened by 1 base and J by 4 bases, with 12 bases between the two germline ends. The CDR3 is CATSDFPTRGETQYF. The CDR3 nucleotides read TGTGCCACCAGTGATTTTCCTACACGAGGAGAGACCCAGTACTTC.

The genes are TRBV28 and TRBJ2-2; 10 bases map to TRBD1. Germline V gene data show CDR1 as MDHEN and CDR2 as SYDVKM. This CDR3 region has 15 residues. The J segment lost 4 bases and the V segment lost 5 bases, leaving 4 bases of the junction unmatched. For the CDR3, the DNA is TGTGCCAGCAGTCCGGACAGGGGGGTCACCGGGGAGCTGTTTTTT. This codes for CASSPDRGVTGELFF.

The rearrangement uses TRBV4-1 and TRBJ2-7; D might be TRBD1 (5 bases). Germline V gene data show CDR1 as MGHRA and CDR2 as YSYEKL. Trimming stripped 0 bases from V and 3 bases from J, with 12 bases between. The CDR3 has 15 residues. The CDR3 is CASSQEWQGGYEQYF. In nucleotides, the CDR3 is TGCGCCAGCAGCCAAGAATGGCAGGGTGGCTACGAGCAGTACTTC.

This chain links TRBV20-1 with TRBJ1-1; 8 nucleotides match TRBD1. V shed 6 bases and J 0 bases; nucleotides not matched to a gene: 9. The CDR3 runs to 15 residues. Germline lookup yields CDR1 DFQATT and CDR2 SNEGSKA (reference sequence). The CDR3 DNA reads TGCAGTGCCGAGACAGGGGCCGTCGTGAACACTGAAGCTTTCTTT. It is translated as CSAETGAVVNTEAFF.

This clonotype was counted a few times. The chain links TRBV27 to TRBJ2-5; TRBD1 agrees at 7 bases. With 6 bases clipped from V and 1 base from J, the junction kept 5 bases outside the gene matches. The CDR3 length is 14 residues. Germline V gene sequence: CDR1 MNHEY, CDR2 SMNVEV (reference sequence). CDR3 sequence reads: CASREQGLQETQYF. CDR3 DNA sequence: TGTGCCAGCAGGGAACAGGGGCTCCAAGAGACCCAGTACTTC.

This clonotype occurred many times. V usage is TRBV10-3 and J usage is TRBJ2-1, with 7 nucleotides matching TRBD1. Germline CDR1 reads ENHRY; CDR2 reads SYGVKD. V lost 11 bases, J lost 5 bases, and 6 bases stayed unmatched. The length of the CDR3 is 12 residues. The CDR3 loop reads CASQGNHNEQFF. CDR3 nucleotides: TGTGCCTCACAGGGGAATCACAATGAGCAGTTCTTC.

This clonotype was counted between two and nine times. The gene calls are TRBV7-2 and TRBJ2-3; possibly TRBD2 for D (6 bases). V lost 3 bases and J lost 2, with 15 bases in between. The CDR3 runs 16 residues. The V gene's germline CDR1 is SGHTA and CDR2 FQGNSA. Here the CDR3 reads CASSFKNGGNTDTQYF. In DNA, the CDR3 is TGTGCCAGCAGCTTTAAGAACGGGGGAAACACAGATACGCAGTATTTT.

This clonotype showed up many times. This sequence joins TRBV19 and TRBJ1-2; 8 positions match TRBD1. Germline V CDR1 and CDR2: LNHDA, SQIVND (reference sequence). Unmatched junction bases numbered 3, after V lost 3 bases and J lost 3 bases. The CDR3 runs to 14 residues. CDR3 region: CASSITGGDYGYTF. The CDR3 DNA follows: TGTGCCAGTAGTATCACAGGGGGTGACTATGGCTACACCTTC.

The J gene is TRBJ1-1, the V gene TRBV6-1; 10 bases map to TRBD1. The CDR3 sequence is 13 residues long. J gave up 3 bases and V 10 bases, and 5 bases lay outside the gene matches. The germline CDR1 and CDR2 sequences are MNHNS and SASEGT. CDR3 in DNA: TGTGCCAACAGCGGACAGGGGGACACTGAAGCTTTCTTT. Amino acid sequence: CANSGQGDTEAFF.

This clonotype was found many times. The chain employs TRBV20-1 and TRBJ2-7; D remains ambiguous. Trimming took off 3 bases at V and 6 bases at J, with 12 bases between the two ends. From germline, CDR1 is DFQATT and CDR2 SNEGSKA (reference sequence). The CDR3 loop spans 12 amino acids. The CDR3: CSARDHLGEQYF. The DNA for the CDR3 is TGCAGTGCTAGGGACCACCTCGGCGAGCAGTACTTC.

This chain uses TRBV10-2 with TRBJ1-1, with TRBD1 as a possible D gene (6 bases). CDR1 and CDR2 from the germline V gene are WSHSY and SAAADI. Trimming stripped 3 bases from V and 11 bases from J, with 19 bases between. The CDR3 sequence is 14 residues long. This chain's CDR3 is CASSEAGGVRRAFF. In DNA, the CDR3 is TGCGCCAGCAGTGAAGCGGGGGGCGTCAGGCGGGCTTTCTTT.

The chain links TRBV20-1 to TRBJ1-5; D not resolved. The CDR3 length is 17 residues. From germline, CDR1 is DFQATT and CDR2 SNEGSKA (reference sequence). V shed 0 bases and J shed 0 bases, with 15 bases lying between them. The CDR3 loop reads CSARDRLQPYSNQPQHF. CDR3 in DNA: TGCAGTGCTAGAGATCGTTTACAGCCATATAGCAATCAGCCCCAGCATTTT.

V is TRBV23-1 and J is TRBJ1-5; D uncertain. TRBV23-1 falls under the ORF class, with uncertain function. The germline V and J ends were trimmed by 2 bases and 0 bases, with 11 bases remaining between them. The CDR3 runs 16 residues. CDR3 nucleotide sequence: TGCGCCAGCAGTCAAAAGGGTGTCTATAGCAATCAGCCCCAGCATTTT. Translation: CASSQKGVYSNQPQHF.

The rearrangement links TRBV6-4 to TRBJ2-7; possible D gene TRBD1, 5 bases. The germline V gene encodes CDR1 MRHNA and CDR2 SNTAGT. V was clipped by 2 bases and J by 6 bases, with 20 bases between them. The CDR3 spans 16 residues. CDR3 amino acids: CASSDSYKGRLPEQYV. CDR3 bases: TGTGCCAGCAGTGACAGTTATAAGGGGCGCTTACCCGAGCAGTACGTC.